This TCR beta chain was captured by sequencing in a study of blood T cell repertoires in COVID-19. Germline CDR1 reads SQVTM; CDR2 reads ANQGSEA. This CDR3 region has 15 residues. Trimming at V came to 8 bases and at J to 1 base, leaving 5 bases not matched to a gene. Sequenced by immunoSEQ multiplex PCR; TCRdb stores in-frame clones only, minus some. The sample contains tens of thousands of clones, about nine tenths of which appear only once. The sample taken for sequencing was peripheral blood. The chain has TRBV29-1 and TRBJ2-3, with 14 bases fitting TRBD2. This TCR derives from a human donor in a cohort sampled during active COVID-19. The CDR3 spells CSMGLAGARTDTQYF. CDR3 coding DNA: TGCAGCATGGGACTAGCGGGGGCCCGCACAGATACGCAGTATTTT.